One sample yielded the 18 T cell receptor beta chains listed below, sequenced in a study of radiation and T cells in renal cell carcinoma. TCRdb's copy holds only in-frame clones and misses some; the assay was immunoSEQ multiplex PCR. The sample lists approximately 90,000 clones, 75% to 90% occurring once. Time point here: baseline pretreatment blood. Treatment indicated: 15 Gy SBRT to primary tumor, nephrectomy 4 weeks later. The sequenced sample was blood, obtained from a patient whose treatment included radiotherapy and nephrectomy. These receptors were taken from a man aged 50-59 years with renal cell carcinoma.

The chain recombines TRBV7-9 with TRBJ1-6; D ambiguous. CDR1 and CDR2 (germline): SEHNR, FQNEAQ (reference sequence). The CDR3 consists of 14 residues. The V end lost 5 bases, the J end lost 4 bases, and 9 bases lay between the germline ends. CDR3 region: CASSTHTYNSPLHF. CDR3 coding DNA: TGTGCCAGCAGCACACACACATATAATTCACCCCTCCACTTT.

The chain carries TRBV16 and TRBJ1-3, with D unresolved. This CDR3 has 15 residues. The V gene lost 1 base and the J gene lost 0 bases, with 7 bases spanning the gap. The germline V gene has CDR1 KGHSY and CDR2 FQNENV. The CDR3 loop is CASSQFPLSGNTIYF. CDR3 coding DNA: TGTGCCAGCAGCCAATTCCCGCTCTCTGGAAACACCATATATTTT.

This chain joins TRBV21-1 and TRBJ2-3; the table's TRBD1 call for D was not verified on the DNA. TRBV21-1 is labeled a pseudogene. The CDR3 extends over 20 amino acids. The DNA for the CDR3 is TGTGCCAGCAGCAAAATTGGGGCTGGGGTTGGGAATCGAGCGACAGATACGCAGTATTTT. It translates to CASSKIGAGVGNRATDTQYF.

The rearrangement links TRBV15 to TRBJ2-7; D may be TRBD2 (6 bases). There are 17 residues in the CDR3. Germline V gene data show CDR1 as LNHNV and CDR2 as YYDKDF (reference sequence). Trimming shortened V by 0 bases and J by 2 bases, and 17 bases separated the two germline ends. This CDR3 reads CATSRDLNSREAYEQYF. The CDR3 coding sequence is TGTGCCACCAGCAGAGATCTCAATTCCAGGGAGGCCTACGAGCAGTACTTC.

The V call is TRBV6-5, the J call TRBJ2-1, with D possibly TRBD1 on 5 matching bases. The CDR3 spans 16 residues. The germline V gene has CDR1 MNHEY and CDR2 SVGAGI. Trimming removed 2 bases at V and 7 bases at J, with 18 bases between. CDR3 residues: CASSYSGAGWVNEQFF. For the CDR3, the DNA is TGTGCCAGCAGTTACAGTGGGGCAGGGTGGGTGAATGAGCAGTTCTTC.

This clone occurred a few times. This rearrangement joins TRBV12-2 to TRBJ2-7. TRBV12-2 represents a pseudogene. This CDR3 has 12 residues. CDR3 nucleotides: TGTGCAAGTCGCTTAGAGGCCCTAGAGCAGTACTTC. It is translated as CASRLEALEQYF.

This chain joins TRBV7-9 and TRBJ2-7; 8 bases line up with TRBD1. Germline V lookup: CDR1 SEHNR, CDR2 FQNEAQ (reference sequence). V lost 3 bases and J lost 5; bases outside the gene matches: 6. The length of the CDR3 is 14 residues. CDR3 residues: CASSFSTGEDEQYF. CDR3 in DNA: TGTGCCAGCAGCTTCTCGACAGGGGAAGACGAGCAGTACTTC.

As for this clone: Other DNA sequences from this sample encode an identical CDR3 as well. The gene calls are TRBV5-1 and TRBJ2-3; possibly TRBD1 for D (6 bases). Trimming removed 0 bases at V and 3 bases at J, with 11 bases between. Per the germline V gene, CDR1 is SGHRS and CDR2 is YFSETQ. The CDR3 runs to 15 residues. The CDR3: CASSLVQGSTDTQYF. The CDR3 nucleotides are TGCGCCAGCAGCTTGGTGCAGGGGTCAACAGATACGCAGTATTTT.

The rearrangement links TRBV6-5 to TRBJ1-2, with 9 bases identical to TRBD1. V gave up 5 bases and J gave up 4 bases; unmatched junction bases: 5. The CDR3 loop spans 14 amino acids. Germline V gene sequence: CDR1 MNHEY, CDR2 SVGAGI. CDR3 DNA: TGTGCCAGCAGTAGGGGACAGGGAGGCTATGGCTACACCTTC. This codes for CASSRGQGGYGYTF.

The chain combines TRBV7-2 with TRBJ2-1, with 8 bases lining up with TRBD1. The CDR3 is made up of 15 amino acids. CDR1 is SGHTA, CDR2 FQGNSA, per germline. With V trimmed by 6 bases and J by 9 bases, 13 bases remained unmatched. The CDR3 sequence: CASSTPGQDQGEQFF. The CDR3 DNA sequence: TGTGCCAGCAGTACTCCGGGACAGGATCAGGGTGAGCAGTTCTTC.

This sequence joins TRBV18 and TRBJ2-7; D unclear. V was cut by 0 bases and J by 2 bases, with 11 bases left in between. The CDR3 totals 15 residues. Germline CDR1 and CDR2: KGHSH and LQKENI. The CDR3 here is CASSPPYGSAYEQYF. The CDR3 coding sequence is TGTGCCAGCTCACCACCGTATGGGTCTGCCTACGAGCAGTACTTC.

This rearrangement joins TRBV5-8 to TRBJ2-7, with D perhaps given as TRBD1 or TRBD2 (5 bases each). This CDR3 comprises 15 residues. CDR1 SGHTS and CDR2 YDEGEE come from the germline V gene. Trimming shortened V by 0 bases and J by 5 bases, and 15 bases separated the two germline ends. The chain's CDR3 is CASSLGGFQGDEQYF. The CDR3 DNA follows: TGTGCCAGCAGCTTGGGAGGGTTCCAGGGAGACGAGCAGTACTTC.

The V gene is TRBV7-2, the J gene TRBJ1-6; D gene ambiguous. The CDR3 has 14 residues. Germline V gene data show CDR1 as SGHTA and CDR2 as FQGNSA. V dropped 1 base and J dropped 6 bases, with 7 bases sitting between them. The DNA for the CDR3 is TGTGCCAGCAGCTTAGAACCGATTAATTCACCCCTCCACTTT. It encodes CASSLEPINSPLHF.

The CDR3 region is CASRPTGSEAFF. In nucleotides, the CDR3 is TGTGCCAGTAGGCCGACAGGGTCTGAAGCTTTCTTT. This chain connects TRBV19 to TRBJ1-1, with 7 bases lining up with TRBD1. In germline, CDR1 is LNHDA, CDR2 SQIVND (reference sequence). V dropped 6 bases and J dropped 6; count of bases not matched to a gene: 4. The CDR3 extends over 12 amino acids.

The CDR3 bases are TGCAGCGTTGGCGGGCGGGGCTTCACAGATACGCAGTATTTT. It codes for CSVGGRGFTDTQYF. This sequence joins TRBV29-1 and TRBJ2-3; D might be TRBD2 (6 bases). From germline, CDR1 is SQVTM and CDR2 ANQGSEA. This CDR3 is built from 14 residues. V lost 4 bases to trimming and J lost 2 bases, with 13 bases between them.

V gene TRBV30 combines with J gene TRBJ1-3, with D maybe TRBD1 (6 bases). The germline V and J ends were trimmed by 3 bases and 0 bases, with 18 bases remaining between them. CDR1 is GTSNPN, CDR2 SVGIG, per germline (reference sequence). The CDR3 loop spans 17 amino acids. The CDR3 sequence is CAWRGRQGIPSGNTIYF. CDR3 bases: TGTGCCTGGAGGGGGAGGCAGGGGATTCCCTCTGGAAACACCATATATTTT.

In nucleotides, the CDR3 is TGTGCCACCAGCAGAGGTCAGGGTACTGAAGCTTTCTTT. Protein: CATSRGQGTEAFF. The chain carries TRBV15 and TRBJ1-1; tentative D call: TRBD1 (5 bases). This CDR3 has 13 amino acids. Per the germline V gene, CDR1 is LNHNV and CDR2 is YYDKDF (reference sequence). Trimming took off 1 base at V and 5 bases at J, with 8 bases between the two ends. Together with reference TRBV15 and TRBJ1-1, the CDR3 gives the full variable domain: DAMVIQNPRYQVTQFGKPVTLSCSQTLNHNVMYWYQQKSSQAPKLLFHYYDKDFNNEADTPDNFQSRRPNTSFCFLDIRSPGLGDTAMYLCATSRGQGTEAFFGQGTRLTVV.

The rearrangement uses TRBV30 and TRBJ2-1; perhaps TRBD1 as D (6 bases). The CDR3 contains 12 residues. Germline V gene data show CDR1 as GTSNPN and CDR2 as SVGIG (reference sequence). The V end was cut by 2 bases, the J end by 5 bases, with 7 bases between. CDR3 region: CAWSRTDNEQFF. CDR3 in DNA: TGTGCCTGGAGTCGGACAGACAATGAGCAGTTCTTC.